The clone carrying this T cell receptor (beta chain) was detected ten times or more. The antigen is undetermined. Germline V gene data show CDR1 as SGHRS and CDR2 as YFSETQ. The CDR3 is made up of 14 amino acids. V was pared by 2 bases and J by 2 bases, with 10 bases between. cDNA molecules carried unique molecular identifiers, and template switching added a universal primer site. TCRdb recomputed calls from the 5' RACE reads with MiXCR, one row per CDR3 protein. The sample records 450,000 to 500,000 distinct CDR3 sequences, roughly an eighth being singletons. The data are from a study of identical twins. Overall study findings and caveats: Fewer insertions marked abundant cord blood beta clonotypes; young adult naive trended weakly, memory not at all. Monozygotic twin pairs showed more out-of-frame TCR alpha sharing than models estimated.

Separately, the same data were catalogued under a study of yellow fever vaccine responses in identical twins.

The sample comprised CD4+ T cells sorted from blood. The origin of this receptor is a woman aged 18-30 years in good health. The genes are TRBV5-1 and TRBJ2-5, with no clear D. CDR3 protein: CASSLSRPQETQYF. CDR3 DNA sequence: TGCGCCAGCAGCTTATCCAGGCCTCAAGAGACCCAGTACTTC.